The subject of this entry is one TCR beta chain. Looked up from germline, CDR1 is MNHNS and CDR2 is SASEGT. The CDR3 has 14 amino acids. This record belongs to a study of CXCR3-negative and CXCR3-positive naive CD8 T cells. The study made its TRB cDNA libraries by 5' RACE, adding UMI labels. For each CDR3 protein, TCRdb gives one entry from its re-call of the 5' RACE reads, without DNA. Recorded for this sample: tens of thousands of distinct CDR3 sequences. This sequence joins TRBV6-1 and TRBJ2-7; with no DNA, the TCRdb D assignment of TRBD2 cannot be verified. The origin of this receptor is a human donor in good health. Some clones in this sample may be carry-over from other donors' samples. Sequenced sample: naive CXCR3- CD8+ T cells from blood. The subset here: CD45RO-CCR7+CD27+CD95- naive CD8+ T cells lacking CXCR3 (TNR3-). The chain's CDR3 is CASKRAGYSYEQYF.